Described below is a single T cell receptor beta chain sequence and its context. The antigen remains undetermined. The sample comes from a study of OX40 agonist ivuxolimab in advanced cancers. V dropped 2 bases and J dropped 3 bases, with 8 bases sitting between them. Germline V gene sequence: CDR1 MDHEN, CDR2 SYDVKM. This CDR3 is built from 13 residues. Sequencing was performed with immunoSEQ multiplex PCR; in TCRdb, only in-frame clones are kept and a portion is missing. The sample lists some 65,000 clones, 87% occurring once. Findings and caveats of the study: Both blood CD4+ and CD8+ T cells showed clonal growth by week 6 at 0.1 to 3.0 mg/kg.

This chain uses TRBV28 with TRBJ2-7; D is uncertain. Sample: CD4+ or CD8+ T cells sorted from blood, taken in a trial of the OX40 agonist ivuxolimab. This receptor was identified in an adult with an advanced solid tumor such as melanoma, head and neck, liver or kidney cancer. This CDR3 reads CASSLSSLYEQYF. The CDR3 DNA is TGTGCCAGCAGTTTAAGTTCGCTCTACGAGCAGTACTTC.